This T cell receptor gamma chain emerged from a study of gamma-delta T cells after stem cell transplantation. TCRdb re-called the RT-PCR reads via CATT. The sample yields 700 to 1,000 gamma-chain clones, around 31% seen once. The V and J ends lost 0 bases and 3 bases, in that order; junction bases with no gene match: 4. Germline V gene lookup returns CDR1 EGSNGY and CDR2 YDSYNSKV. The CDR3 totals 15 residues. J is TRGJP2 and V is TRGV2. Germline matching of the DNA provided the J gene here, since TCRdb leaves it blank. The sequencing input was gamma-delta T cells. The source is a human donor. It is not recorded whose cells these are; they may come from a transplant donor. CDR3 loop: CATWDGPGSDWIKTF. CDR3 coding DNA: TGTGCCACCTGGGACGGGCCCGGTAGTGATTGGATCAAGACGTTT.